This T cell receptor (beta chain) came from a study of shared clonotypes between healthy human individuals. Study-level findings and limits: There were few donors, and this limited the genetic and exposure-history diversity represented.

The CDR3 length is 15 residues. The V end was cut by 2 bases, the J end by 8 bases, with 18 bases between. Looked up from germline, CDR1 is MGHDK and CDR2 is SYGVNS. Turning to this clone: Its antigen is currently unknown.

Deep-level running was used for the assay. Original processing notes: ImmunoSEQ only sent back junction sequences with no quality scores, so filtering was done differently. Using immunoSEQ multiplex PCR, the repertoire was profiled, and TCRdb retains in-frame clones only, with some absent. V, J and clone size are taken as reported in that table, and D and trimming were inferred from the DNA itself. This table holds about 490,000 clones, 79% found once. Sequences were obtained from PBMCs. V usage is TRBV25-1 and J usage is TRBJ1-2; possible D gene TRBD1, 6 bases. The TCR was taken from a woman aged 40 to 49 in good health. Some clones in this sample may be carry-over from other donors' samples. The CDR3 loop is CASSEPTGAYSGYTF. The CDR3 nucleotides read TGTGCCAGCAGTGAACCGACAGGAGCCTACTCGGGCTACACCTTC.